The clone carrying this T cell receptor (beta chain) was detected a few times. No antigen is known for it. The sample originates from a study of T-cell memory formation after mild COVID-19. Across the study: Each donor largely had its own TCR clusters.

Trimming removed 6 bases from V and 3 bases from J, with 15 bases in between. The CDR3 consists of 14 residues. MiXCR was run by TCRdb on the 5' RACE reads, yielding one entry per CDR3 protein. The sample has approximately 560,000 distinct CDR3 sequences, around a sixth seen once. Study-level results: Prior to infection, memory already included some responding clones, suggesting cross-reactive memory joined.

The receptor's source is an adult woman who had mild COVID-19 (a few samples of this study predate the infection). Cell type and time point are not known. The chain carries TRBV12-3 or TRBV12-4 and TRBJ2-7, with a possible D match to TRBD1 (5 bases). Sequenced sample: PBMCs or a T cell subset sorted from them (not recorded which). The CDR3 region is CASSPPWQGYEQYF. Here the CDR3 DNA reads TGTGCCAGCAGCCCACCATGGCAGGGCTACGAGCAGTACTTC.